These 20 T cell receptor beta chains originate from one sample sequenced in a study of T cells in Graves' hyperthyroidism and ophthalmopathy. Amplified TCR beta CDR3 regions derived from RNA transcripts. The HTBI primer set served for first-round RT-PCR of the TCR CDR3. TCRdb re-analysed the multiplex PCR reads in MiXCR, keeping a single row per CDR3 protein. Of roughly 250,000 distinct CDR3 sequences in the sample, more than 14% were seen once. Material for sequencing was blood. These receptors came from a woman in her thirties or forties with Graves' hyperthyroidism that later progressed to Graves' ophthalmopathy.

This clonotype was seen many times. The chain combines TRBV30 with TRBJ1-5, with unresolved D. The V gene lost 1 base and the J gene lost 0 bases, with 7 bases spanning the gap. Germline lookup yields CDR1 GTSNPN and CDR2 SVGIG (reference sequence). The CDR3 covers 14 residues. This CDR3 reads CAWSATLSNQPQHF. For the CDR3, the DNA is TGTGCCTGGAGTGCGACCCTTAGCAATCAGCCCCAGCATTTT.

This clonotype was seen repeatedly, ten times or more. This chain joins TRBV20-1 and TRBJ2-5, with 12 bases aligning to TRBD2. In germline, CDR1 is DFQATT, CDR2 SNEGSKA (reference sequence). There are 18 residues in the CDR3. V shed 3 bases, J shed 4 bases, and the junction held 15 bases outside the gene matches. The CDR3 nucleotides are TGCAGTGCTAGCGCTAAGACTAGCGGGAGAAGGGTAGGAGAGACCCAGTACTTC. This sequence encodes CSASAKTSGRRVGETQYF.

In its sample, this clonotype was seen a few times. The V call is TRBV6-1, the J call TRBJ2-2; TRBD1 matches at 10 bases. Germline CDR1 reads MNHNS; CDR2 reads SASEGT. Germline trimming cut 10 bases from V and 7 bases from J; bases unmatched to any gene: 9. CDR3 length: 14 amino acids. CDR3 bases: TGTGCCACCTTCAGGACAGGGGGGATCGGGGAGCTGTTTTTT. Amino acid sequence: CATFRTGGIGELFF.

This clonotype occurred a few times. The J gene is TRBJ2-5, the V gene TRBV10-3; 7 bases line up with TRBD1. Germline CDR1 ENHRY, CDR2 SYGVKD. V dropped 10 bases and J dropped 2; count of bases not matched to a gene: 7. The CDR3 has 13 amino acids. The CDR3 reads CATGGQAQETQYF. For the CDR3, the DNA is TGTGCCACCGGAGGACAGGCTCAAGAGACCCAGTACTTC.

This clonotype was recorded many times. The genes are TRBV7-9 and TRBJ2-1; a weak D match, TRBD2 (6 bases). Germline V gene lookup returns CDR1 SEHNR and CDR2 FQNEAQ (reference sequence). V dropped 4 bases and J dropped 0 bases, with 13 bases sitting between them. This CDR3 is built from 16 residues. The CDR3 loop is CASSSEASDSYNEQFF. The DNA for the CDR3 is TGTGCCAGCAGCTCAGAGGCTAGCGACTCCTACAATGAGCAGTTCTTC.

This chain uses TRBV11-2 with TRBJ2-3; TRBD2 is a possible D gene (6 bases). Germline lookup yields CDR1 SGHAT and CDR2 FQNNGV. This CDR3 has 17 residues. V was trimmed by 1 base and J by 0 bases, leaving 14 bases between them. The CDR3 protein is CASSLGMVAGSTDTQYF. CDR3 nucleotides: TGTGCCAGCAGCTTAGGGATGGTCGCGGGAAGCACAGATACGCAGTATTTT.

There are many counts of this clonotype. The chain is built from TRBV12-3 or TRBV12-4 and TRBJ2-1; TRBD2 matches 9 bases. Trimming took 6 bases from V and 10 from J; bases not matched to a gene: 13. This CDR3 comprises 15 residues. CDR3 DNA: TGTGCCAGCAGGGATAGCGGGAGTCCGGGTGAAGAGCAGTTCTTC. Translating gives CASRDSGSPGEEQFF.

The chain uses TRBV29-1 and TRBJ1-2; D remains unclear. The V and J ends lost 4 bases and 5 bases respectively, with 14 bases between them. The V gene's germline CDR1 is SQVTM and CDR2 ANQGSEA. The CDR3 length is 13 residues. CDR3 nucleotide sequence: TGCAGCGTTGTAGCCGGGGTCGGGTATGGCTACACCTTC. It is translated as CSVVAGVGYGYTF.

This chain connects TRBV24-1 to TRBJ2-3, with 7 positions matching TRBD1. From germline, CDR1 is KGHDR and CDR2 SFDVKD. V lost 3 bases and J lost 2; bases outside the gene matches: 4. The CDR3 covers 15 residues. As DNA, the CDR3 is TGTGCCACCAGTGATCCACAGGGGTACACAGATACGCAGTATTTT. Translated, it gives CATSDPQGYTDTQYF.

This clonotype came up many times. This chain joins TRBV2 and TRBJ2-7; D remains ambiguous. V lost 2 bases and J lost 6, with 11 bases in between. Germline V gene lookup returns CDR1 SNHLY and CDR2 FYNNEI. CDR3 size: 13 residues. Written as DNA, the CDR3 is TGTGCCAGCAGTGAACTTAGACCTGGCGAGCAGTACTTC. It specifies CASSELRPGEQYF.

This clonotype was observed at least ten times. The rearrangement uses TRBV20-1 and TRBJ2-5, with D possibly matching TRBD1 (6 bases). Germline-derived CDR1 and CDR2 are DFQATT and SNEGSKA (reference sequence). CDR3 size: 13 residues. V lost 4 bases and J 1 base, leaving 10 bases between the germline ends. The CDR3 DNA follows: TGCAGTGCTATTGGACAGATCCAAGAGACCCAGTACTTC. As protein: CSAIGQIQETQYF.

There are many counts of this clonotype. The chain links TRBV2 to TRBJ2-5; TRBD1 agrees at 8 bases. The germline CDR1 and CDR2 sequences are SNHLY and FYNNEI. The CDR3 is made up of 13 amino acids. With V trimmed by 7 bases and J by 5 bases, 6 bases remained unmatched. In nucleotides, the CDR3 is TGTGCCAGCAAGACAGGGGATGGGGAGACCCAGTACTTC. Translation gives CASKTGDGETQYF.

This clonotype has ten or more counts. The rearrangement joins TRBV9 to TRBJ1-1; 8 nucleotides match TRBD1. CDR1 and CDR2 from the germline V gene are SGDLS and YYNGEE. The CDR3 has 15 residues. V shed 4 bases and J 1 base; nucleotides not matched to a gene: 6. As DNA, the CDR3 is TGTGCCAGCAGCCTTTCCGGGACAGGGAACACTGAAGCTTTCTTT. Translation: CASSLSGTGNTEAFF.

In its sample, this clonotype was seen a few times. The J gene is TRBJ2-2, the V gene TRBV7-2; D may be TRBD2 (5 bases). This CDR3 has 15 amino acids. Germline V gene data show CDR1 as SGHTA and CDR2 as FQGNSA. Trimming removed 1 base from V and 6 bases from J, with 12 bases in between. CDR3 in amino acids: CASSLELVGSGELFF. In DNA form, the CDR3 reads TGTGCCAGCAGCTTAGAACTAGTGGGGTCCGGGGAGCTGTTTTTT.

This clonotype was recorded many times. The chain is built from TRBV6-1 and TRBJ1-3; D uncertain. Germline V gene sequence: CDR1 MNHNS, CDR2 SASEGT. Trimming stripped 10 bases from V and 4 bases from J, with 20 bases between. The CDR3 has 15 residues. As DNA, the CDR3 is TGTGCCACCCCTACGTCGGCCTCTGGGGGAAACACCATATATTTT. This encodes CATPTSASGGNTIYF.

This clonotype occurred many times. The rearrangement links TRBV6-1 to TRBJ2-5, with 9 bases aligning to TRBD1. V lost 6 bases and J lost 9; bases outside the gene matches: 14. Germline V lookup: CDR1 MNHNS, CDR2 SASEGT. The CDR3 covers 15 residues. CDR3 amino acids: CASSLTGGVMGAQYF. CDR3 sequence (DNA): TGTGCCAGCAGCCTCACAGGGGGCGTAATGGGTGCCCAGTACTTC.

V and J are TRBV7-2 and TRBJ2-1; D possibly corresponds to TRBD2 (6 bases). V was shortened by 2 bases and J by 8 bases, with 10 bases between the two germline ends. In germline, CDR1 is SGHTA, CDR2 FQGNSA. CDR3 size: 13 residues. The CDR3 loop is CASSLIGGDEQFF. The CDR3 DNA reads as TGTGCCAGCAGCTTAATTGGCGGGGATGAGCAGTTCTTC. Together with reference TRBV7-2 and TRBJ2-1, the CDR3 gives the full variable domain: GAGVSQSPSNKVTEKGKDVELRCDPISGHTALYWYRQSLGQGLEFLIYFQGNSAPDKSGLPSDRFSAERTGGSVSTLTIQRTQQEDSAVYLCASSLIGGDEQFFGPGTRLTVL.

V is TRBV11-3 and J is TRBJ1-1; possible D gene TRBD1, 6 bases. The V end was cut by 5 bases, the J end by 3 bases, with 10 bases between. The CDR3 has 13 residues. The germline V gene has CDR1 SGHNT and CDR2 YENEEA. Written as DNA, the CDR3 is TGTGCCAGCAGCAGGGGGTCGGACACTGAAGCTTTCTTT. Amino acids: CASSRGSDTEAFF.

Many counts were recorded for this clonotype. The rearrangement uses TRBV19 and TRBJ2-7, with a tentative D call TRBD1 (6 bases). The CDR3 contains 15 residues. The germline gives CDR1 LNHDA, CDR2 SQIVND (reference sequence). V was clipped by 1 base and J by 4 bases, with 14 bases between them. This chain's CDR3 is CASSIVGRGRYEQYF. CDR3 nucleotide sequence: TGTGCCAGTAGTATAGTCGGCAGGGGACGTTACGAGCAGTACTTC.

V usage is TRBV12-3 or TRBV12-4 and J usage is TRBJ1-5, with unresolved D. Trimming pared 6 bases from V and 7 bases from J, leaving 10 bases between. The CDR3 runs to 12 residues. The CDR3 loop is CASSSFGQPQHF. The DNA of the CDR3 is TGTGCCAGCAGCAGTTTCGGCCAGCCCCAGCATTTT.